Sequencing of this T cell receptor beta chain was carried out in a study of CD8 T cells in Susac syndrome (dated by TCRdb to the late 2010s). For the study in its entirety: Repertoire sequencing was used to test whether CD8+ T cell activation and differentiation in Susac syndrome was antigen driven. General conclusions and limits of the study: The study acknowledged that relatively few individuals were included in the TCR sequencing and HLA analysis.

Reading from cysteine to phenylalanine, the CDR3 counts 13 amino acids. Of all the DNA, just the CDR3 is kept, 39 bases in frame from base 1. From a lookup of the germline V gene (reference sequence), CDR1 and CDR2 are LGHDT and YNNKEL. V loses 4 bases of germline sequence and J loses 1 base, and the interval between the two ends is 8 bases. Turning to this clonotype: The clone's antigen remains unknown. It has no much larger one-base neighbor in the sample; base qualities were not kept.

RNA was extracted with the RNeasy kit and roughly 0.45 to 1 ug was reverse transcribed using random hexamers. The immunoSEQ multiplex PCR assay, covering 54 Vbeta and 13 Jbeta segments, was used to amplify TCR beta CDR3 regions. To correct PCR amplification bias, a synthetic template baseline was used for both primer optimization and computational correction. Per the authors' processing: Reads were assigned to V, D and J genes according to IMGT and analyzed in immunoSEQ Analyzer, with only productive sequences retained. To calculate clonality, Shannon entropy was normalized by log2 of the number of productive unique sequences and then subtracted from one. Public and private clones were assessed among the 100 most prevalent clones of each patient and control. Clones were defined as Susac-specific when absent from the healthy and MS cohorts, from approximately 1,100 published viral clones and from other ImmuneACCESS disease sequences. TCRdb ran its own pipeline on the public reads, namely fastp trimming at Q25 and MiXCR clone calling, and kept in-frame beta chains. Rows are combined by CDR3 protein, so each entry shows the most common genes and DNA. These V and J calls rely on TCRdb rather than the paper's analysis. The sample table lists 200,000 to 250,000 distinct CDR3 sequences, 95% of them with a count of one. The ten largest clones add up to 0.085% to 0.1% of the sample.

High-throughput TCR beta sequencing profiled peripheral blood CD8+ and CD4+ T cells from healthy donors, Susac syndrome patients and multiple sclerosis patients. The multiple sclerosis controls were treatment-naive patients whose relapsing-remitting disease, either stable or active, fulfilled the revised McDonald criteria. Bulk CD8+ and CD4+ T cells were purified by magnetic negative isolation, whereas CD8+ TEMRA cells were enriched by FACS. Blood was drawn into EDTA tubes, processed within 24 hours, and PBMCs were isolated by density gradient centrifugation. PBMCs intended for TCR sequencing were cryopreserved in liquid nitrogen and thawed later in a water bath at 37 degrees C. The sorted or isolated CD4+, CD8+ and CD8+ TEMRA cells had a purity of 90% or higher.

The sequence joins TRBV3-1 to TRBJ2-7; the D call is possibly TRBD1 or TRBD2, each sharing 5 bases. This TCR derives from a human donor with multiple sclerosis. The source material was CD4+ T cells from PBMCs. The bases are TGTGCCAGCAGCCCCGGGGCTTCCTACGAGCAGTACTTC. This is translated as CASSPGASYEQYF.